This TCR beta chain was documented in a study of T cells expressing NK-cell markers. This CDR3 region has 17 residues. Germline V gives CDR1 LNHDA, CDR2 SQIVND (reference sequence). Reprocessing the 5' RACE reads, TCRdb reports a single entry for every CDR3 protein and omits DNA. The sample includes roughly 430,000 distinct CDR3 sequences. The source material was blood T cells: a sorted CD56 or NKG2C T cell subset, CD4+ or CD8+ T cells, or bulk PBMC T cells (not recorded which). The chain combines TRBV19 with TRBJ2-6; the D call of TRBD2 rests on TCRdb alone, since no DNA is present to check it. This receptor was identified in a woman aged 18-70 years in good health. The CDR3 protein is CASKPGLPDSGANVLTF.